This entry concerns a single T cell receptor beta chain. The method was immunoSEQ multiplex PCR; TCRdb's version includes in-frame clones alone and lacks a portion of them. The sample lists 150,000 to 200,000 clones; 90% to 95% were seen once. This specimen comes from a study of blood T cell repertoires in COVID-19. The CDR3 is 18 residues long. The V gene's germline CDR1 is SGDLS and CDR2 YYNGEE. The ends lost 4 bases at V and 4 bases at J; junction bases unmatched: 15. V is TRBV9 and J is TRBJ2-1, with 9 bases identical to TRBD1. The material sequenced was peripheral blood. The TCR comes from an older woman with COVID-19, enrolled during active disease. CDR3 loop: CASSTHRGTGPSYNEQFF. CDR3 sequence (DNA): TGTGCCAGCAGCACCCACCGTGGGACAGGGCCCTCATACAATGAGCAGTTCTTC. The full variable domain, with the rest looked up from reference TRBV9 and TRBJ2-1, is DSGVTQTPKHLITATGQRVTLRCSPRSGDLSVYWYQQSLDQGLQFLIQYYNGEERAKGNILERFSAQQFPDLHSELNLSSLELGDSALYFCASSTHRGTGPSYNEQFFGPGTRLTVL.